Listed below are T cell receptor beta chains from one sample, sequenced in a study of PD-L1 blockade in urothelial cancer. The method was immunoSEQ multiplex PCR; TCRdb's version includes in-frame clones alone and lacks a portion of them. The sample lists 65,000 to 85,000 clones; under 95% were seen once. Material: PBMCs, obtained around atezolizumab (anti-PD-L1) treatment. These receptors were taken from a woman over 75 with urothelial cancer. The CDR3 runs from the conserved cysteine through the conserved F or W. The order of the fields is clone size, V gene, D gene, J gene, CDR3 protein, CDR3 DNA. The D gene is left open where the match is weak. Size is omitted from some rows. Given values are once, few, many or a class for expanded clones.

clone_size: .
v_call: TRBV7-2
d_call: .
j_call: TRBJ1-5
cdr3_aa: CASSLAWAGQPQHF
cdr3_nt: TGTGCCAGCAGCTTAGCCTGGGCCGGACAGCCCCAGCATTTT

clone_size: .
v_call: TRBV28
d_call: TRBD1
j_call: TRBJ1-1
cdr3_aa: CASSPRTGRTEAFF
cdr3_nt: TGTGCCAGCAGTCCCCGGACAGGGAGGACTGAAGCTTTCTTT

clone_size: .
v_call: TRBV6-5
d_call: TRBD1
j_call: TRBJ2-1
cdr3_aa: CASSYRPQGAYNEQFF
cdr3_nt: TGTGCCAGCAGTTACAGACCGCAGGGGGCCTACAATGAGCAGTTCTTC

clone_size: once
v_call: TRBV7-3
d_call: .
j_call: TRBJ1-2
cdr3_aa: CASSWTADHGYTF
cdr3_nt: TGTGCCAGCAGCTGGACAGCGGACCATGGCTACACCTTC

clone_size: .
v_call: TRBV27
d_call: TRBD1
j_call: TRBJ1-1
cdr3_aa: CASSLKGQGVNTEAFF
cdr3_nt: TGTGCCAGCAGTTTAAAGGGCCAGGGGGTCAACACTGAAGCTTTCTTT

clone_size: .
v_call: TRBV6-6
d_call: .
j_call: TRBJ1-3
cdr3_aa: CASLWASGNTIYF
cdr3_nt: TGTGCCAGCCTCTGGGCCTCTGGAAACACCATATATTTT

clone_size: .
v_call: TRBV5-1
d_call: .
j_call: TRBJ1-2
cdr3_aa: CASSLGQLNYGYTF
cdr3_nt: TGCGCCAGCAGCTTAGGACAGCTTAACTATGGCTACACCTTC

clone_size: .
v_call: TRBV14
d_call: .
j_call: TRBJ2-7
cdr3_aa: CASSRTQGISYEQYF
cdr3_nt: TGTGCCAGCAGCCGGACGCAGGGGATCTCCTACGAGCAGTACTTC

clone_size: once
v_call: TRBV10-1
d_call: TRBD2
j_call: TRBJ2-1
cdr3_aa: CASNTVAGGPSSEQFF
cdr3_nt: TGCGCCAGCAATACAGTAGCGGGAGGGCCGTCGAGTGAGCAGTTCTTC

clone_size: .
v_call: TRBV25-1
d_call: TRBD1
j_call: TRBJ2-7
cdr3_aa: CASSESGTGGFYEQYF
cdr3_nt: TGTGCCAGCAGTGAATCAGGGACAGGGGGCTTTTACGAGCAGTACTTC